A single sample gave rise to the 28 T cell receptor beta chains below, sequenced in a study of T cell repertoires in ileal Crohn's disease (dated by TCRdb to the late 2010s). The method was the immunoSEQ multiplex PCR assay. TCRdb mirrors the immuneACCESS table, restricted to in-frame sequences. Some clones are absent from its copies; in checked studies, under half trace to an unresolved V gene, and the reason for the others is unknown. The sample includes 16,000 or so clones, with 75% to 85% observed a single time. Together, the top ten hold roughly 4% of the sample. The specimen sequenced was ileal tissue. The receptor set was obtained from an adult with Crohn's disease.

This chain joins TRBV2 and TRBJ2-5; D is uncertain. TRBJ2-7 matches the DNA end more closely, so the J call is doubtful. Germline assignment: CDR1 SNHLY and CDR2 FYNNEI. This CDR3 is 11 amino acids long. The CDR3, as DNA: TGTGCCAGCAGTTCTAGAGACGAGCAGTACTTC. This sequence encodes CASSSRDEQYF.

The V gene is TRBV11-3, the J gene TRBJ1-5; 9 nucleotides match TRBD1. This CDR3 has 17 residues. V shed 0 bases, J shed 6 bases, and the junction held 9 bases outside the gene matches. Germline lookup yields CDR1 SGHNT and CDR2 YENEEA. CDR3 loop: CASSLEATGGVGQPQHF. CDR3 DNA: TGTGCCAGCAGCTTAGAGGCGACAGGGGGAGTGGGTCAGCCCCAGCATTTT.

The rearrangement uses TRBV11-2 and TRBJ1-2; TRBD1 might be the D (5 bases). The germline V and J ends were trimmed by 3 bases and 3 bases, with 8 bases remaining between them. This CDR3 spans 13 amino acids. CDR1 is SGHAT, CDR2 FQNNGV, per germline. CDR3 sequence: CASSFLGDYGYTF. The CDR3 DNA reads TGTGCCAGCAGCTTTTTAGGGGACTATGGCTACACCTTC. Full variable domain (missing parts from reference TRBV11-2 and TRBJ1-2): EAGVAQSPRYKIIEKRQSVAFWCNPISGHATLYWYQQILGQGPKLLIQFQNNGVVDDSQLPKDRFSAERLKGVDSTLKIQPAKLEDSAVYLCASSFLGDYGYTFGSGTRLTVV.

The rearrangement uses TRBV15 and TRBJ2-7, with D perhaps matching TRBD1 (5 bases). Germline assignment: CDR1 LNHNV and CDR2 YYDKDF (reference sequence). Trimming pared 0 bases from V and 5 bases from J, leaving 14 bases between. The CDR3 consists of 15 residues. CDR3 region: CATSRERAGLDEQYF. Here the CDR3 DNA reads TGTGCCACCAGCAGAGAACGGGCAGGGTTGGACGAGCAGTACTTC.

The CDR3 region is CASSGTLPRYEQYF. The CDR3 nucleotides read TGTGCCAGCAGTGGGACACTTCCAAGGTACGAGCAGTACTTC. The chain uses TRBV6-1 and TRBJ2-7; possibly TRBD1 for D (5 bases). V lost 4 bases and J 4 bases, leaving 14 bases between the germline ends. The length of the CDR3 is 14 residues. Germline V CDR1 and CDR2: MNHNS, SASEGT.

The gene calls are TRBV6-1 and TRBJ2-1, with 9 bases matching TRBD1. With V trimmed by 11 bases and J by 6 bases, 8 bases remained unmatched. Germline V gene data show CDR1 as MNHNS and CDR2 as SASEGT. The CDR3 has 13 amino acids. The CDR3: CAATGQGPNEQFF. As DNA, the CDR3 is TGTGCCGCTACGGGACAGGGTCCCAATGAGCAGTTCTTC.

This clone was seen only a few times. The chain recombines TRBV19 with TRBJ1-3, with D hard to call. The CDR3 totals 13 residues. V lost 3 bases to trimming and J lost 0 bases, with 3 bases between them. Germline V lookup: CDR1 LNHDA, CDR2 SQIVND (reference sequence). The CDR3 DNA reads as TGTGCCAGTAGTATCGGCTCTGGAAACACCATATATTTT. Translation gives CASSIGSGNTIYF.

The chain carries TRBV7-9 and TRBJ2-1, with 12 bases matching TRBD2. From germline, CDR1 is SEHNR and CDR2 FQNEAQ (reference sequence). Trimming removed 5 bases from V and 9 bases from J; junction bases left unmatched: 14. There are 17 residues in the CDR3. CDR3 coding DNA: TGTGCCAGCAGCCTTGGGGGTGGACTAGCGGGGAATCGTGAGCAGTTCTTC. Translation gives CASSLGGGLAGNREQFF.

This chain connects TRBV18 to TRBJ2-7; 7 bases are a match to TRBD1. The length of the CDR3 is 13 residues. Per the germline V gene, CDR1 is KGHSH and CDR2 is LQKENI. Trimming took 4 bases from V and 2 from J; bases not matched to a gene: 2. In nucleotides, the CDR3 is TGTGCCAGCTCACAGGGACAGACCTACGAGCAGTACTTC. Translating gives CASSQGQTYEQYF.

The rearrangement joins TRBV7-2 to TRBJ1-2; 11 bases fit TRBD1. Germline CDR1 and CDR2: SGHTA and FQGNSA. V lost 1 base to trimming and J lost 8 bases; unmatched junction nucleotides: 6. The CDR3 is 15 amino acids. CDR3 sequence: CASSLGWGTGGGYTF. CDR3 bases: TGTGCCAGCAGCTTAGGTTGGGGGACAGGGGGAGGCTACACCTTC.

The CDR3 DNA reads as TGTGCCAGCAGCTTGAACTATCCCTTTCACTCCTACGAGCAGTACGTC. Translation: CASSLNYPFHSYEQYV. The V gene is TRBV5-6, the J gene TRBJ2-7; D gene ambiguous. From germline, CDR1 is SGHDT and CDR2 YYEEEE. Trimming shortened V by 1 base and J by 0 bases, and 14 bases separated the two germline ends. The CDR3 length is 16 residues.

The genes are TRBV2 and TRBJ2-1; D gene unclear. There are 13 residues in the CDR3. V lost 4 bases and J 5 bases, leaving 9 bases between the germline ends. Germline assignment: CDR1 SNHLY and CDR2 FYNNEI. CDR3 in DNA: TGTGCCAGCAGTGCCCTGCAGGACAATGAGCAGTTCTTC. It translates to CASSALQDNEQFF.

The CDR3, as DNA: TGTGCCAGCAGTCTCCTGAGCAACTATGGCTACACCTTC. Its translation: CASSLLSNYGYTF. This chain connects TRBV28 to TRBJ1-2; D is unresolved. V was clipped by 5 bases and J by 2 bases, with 9 bases between them. Germline CDR1 reads MDHEN; CDR2 reads SYDVKM. The CDR3 is 13 residues long.

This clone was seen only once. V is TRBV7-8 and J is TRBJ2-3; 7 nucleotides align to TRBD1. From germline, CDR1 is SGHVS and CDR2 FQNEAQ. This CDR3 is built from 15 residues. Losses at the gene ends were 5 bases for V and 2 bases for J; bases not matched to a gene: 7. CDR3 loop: CASSPHRGPTDTQYF. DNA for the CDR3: TGTGCCAGCAGCCCTCACAGGGGACCCACAGATACGCAGTATTTT.

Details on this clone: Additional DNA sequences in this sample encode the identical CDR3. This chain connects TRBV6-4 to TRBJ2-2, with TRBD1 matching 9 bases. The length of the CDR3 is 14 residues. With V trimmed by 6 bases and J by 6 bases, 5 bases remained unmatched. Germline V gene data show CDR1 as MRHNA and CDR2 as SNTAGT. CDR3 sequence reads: CASRRGQGAGELFF. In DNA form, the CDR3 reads TGTGCCAGCAGGCGGGGACAGGGTGCCGGGGAGCTGTTTTTT.

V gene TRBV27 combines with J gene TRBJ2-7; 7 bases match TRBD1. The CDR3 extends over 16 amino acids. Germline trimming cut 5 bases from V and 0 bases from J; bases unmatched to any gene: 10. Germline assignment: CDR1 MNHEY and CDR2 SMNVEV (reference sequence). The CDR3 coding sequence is TGTGCCAGCAGTCCCCCCCGACAGGGCCCCTCCTACGAGCAGTACTTC. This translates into CASSPPRQGPSYEQYF.

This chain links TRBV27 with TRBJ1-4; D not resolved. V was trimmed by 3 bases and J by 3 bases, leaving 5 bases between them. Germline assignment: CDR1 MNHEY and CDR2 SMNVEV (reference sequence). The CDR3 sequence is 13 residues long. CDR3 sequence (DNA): TGTGCCAGCAGTTTTGGGCCTAATGAAAAACTGTTTTTT. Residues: CASSFGPNEKLFF.

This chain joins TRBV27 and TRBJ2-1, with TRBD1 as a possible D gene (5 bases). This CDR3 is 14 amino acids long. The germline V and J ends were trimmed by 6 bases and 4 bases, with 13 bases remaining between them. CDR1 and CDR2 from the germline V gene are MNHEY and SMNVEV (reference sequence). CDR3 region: CASRYRLPYNEQFF. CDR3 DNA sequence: TGTGCCAGCAGATACAGGTTACCTTACAATGAGCAGTTCTTC.

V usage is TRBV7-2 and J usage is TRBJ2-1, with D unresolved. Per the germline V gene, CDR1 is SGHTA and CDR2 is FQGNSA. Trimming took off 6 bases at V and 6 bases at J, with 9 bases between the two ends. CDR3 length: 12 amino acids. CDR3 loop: CASSRNINEQFF. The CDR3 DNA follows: TGTGCCAGCAGTCGCAACATCAATGAGCAGTTCTTC.

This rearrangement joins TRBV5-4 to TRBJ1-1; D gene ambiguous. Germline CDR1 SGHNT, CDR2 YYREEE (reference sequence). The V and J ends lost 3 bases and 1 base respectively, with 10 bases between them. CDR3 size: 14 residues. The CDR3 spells CASSSNPGNTEAFF. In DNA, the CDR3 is TGTGCCAGCAGCTCCAACCCGGGGAACACTGAAGCTTTCTTT. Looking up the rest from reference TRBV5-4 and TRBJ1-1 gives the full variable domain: ETGVTQSPTHLIKTRGQQVTLRCSSQSGHNTVSWYQQALGQGPQFIFQYYREEENGRGNFPPRFSGLQFPNYSSELNVNALELDDSALYLCASSSNPGNTEAFFGQGTRLTVV.

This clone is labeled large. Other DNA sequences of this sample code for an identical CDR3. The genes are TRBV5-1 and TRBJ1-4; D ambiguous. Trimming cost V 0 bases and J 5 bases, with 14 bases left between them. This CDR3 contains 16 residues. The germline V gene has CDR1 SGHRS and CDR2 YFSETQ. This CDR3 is CASSLGPGQTNEKLFF. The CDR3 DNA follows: TGCGCCAGCAGCTTGGGACCAGGCCAGACAAATGAAAAACTGTTTTTT.

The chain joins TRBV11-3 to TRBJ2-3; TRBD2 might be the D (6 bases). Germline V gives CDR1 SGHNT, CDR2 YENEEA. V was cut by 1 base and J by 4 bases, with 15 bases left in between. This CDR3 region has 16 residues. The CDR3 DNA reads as TGTGCCAGCAGCTTAGTTGGGGGAGGAAGCGCAGATACGCAGTATTTT. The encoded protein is CASSLVGGGSADTQYF.

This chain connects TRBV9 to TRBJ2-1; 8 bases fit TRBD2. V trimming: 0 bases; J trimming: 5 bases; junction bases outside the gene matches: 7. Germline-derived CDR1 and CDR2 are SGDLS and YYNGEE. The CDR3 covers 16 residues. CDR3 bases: TGTGCCAGCAGCGTAGCTTTAACTAGCGGAAACAATGAGCAGTTCTTC. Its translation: CASSVALTSGNNEQFF.

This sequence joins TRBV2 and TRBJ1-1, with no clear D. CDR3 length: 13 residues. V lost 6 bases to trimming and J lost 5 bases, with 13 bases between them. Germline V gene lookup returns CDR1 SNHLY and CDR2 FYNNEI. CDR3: CASSLGLETEAFF. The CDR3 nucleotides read TGTGCCAGCAGCCTAGGACTCGAAACTGAAGCTTTCTTT.

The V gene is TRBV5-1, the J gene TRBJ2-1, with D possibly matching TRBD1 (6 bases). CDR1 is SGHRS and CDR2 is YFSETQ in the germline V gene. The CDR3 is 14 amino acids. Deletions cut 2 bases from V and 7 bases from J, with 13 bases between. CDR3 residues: CASSFRTDGNEQFF. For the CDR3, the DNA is TGCGCCAGCAGCTTCAGGACAGACGGGAATGAGCAGTTCTTC.

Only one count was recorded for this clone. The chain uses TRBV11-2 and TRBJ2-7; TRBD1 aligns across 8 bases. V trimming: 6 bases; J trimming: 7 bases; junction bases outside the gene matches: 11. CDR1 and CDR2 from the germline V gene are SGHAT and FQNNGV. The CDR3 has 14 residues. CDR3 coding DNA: TGTGCCAGCAGTCAGGGGGCTTGGGCGTCGGAGCAGTACTTC. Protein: CASSQGAWASEQYF.

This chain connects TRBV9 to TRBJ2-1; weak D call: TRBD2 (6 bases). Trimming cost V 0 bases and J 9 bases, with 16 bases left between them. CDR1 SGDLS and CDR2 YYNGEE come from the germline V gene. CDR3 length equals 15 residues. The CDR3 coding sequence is TGTGCCAGCAGCGTAGCCCCGAGGAGGGAGGTTGAGCAGTTCTTC. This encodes CASSVAPRREVEQFF.

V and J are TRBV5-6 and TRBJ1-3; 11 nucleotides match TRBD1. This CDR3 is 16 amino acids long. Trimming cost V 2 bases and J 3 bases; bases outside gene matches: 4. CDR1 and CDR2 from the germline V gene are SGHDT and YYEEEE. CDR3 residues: CASSLGQGAFGNTIYF. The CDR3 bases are TGTGCCAGCAGCTTAGGACAGGGGGCATTTGGAAACACCATATATTTT.